This TCR beta chain was found in a study of OX40 agonist ivuxolimab in advanced cancers. General notes on the study: Ivuxolimab, which targeted the costimulatory receptor OX40 (CD134), was an agonistic, fully human IgG2 monoclonal antibody. Peripheral TCRbeta sequencing was intended to test whether TCR sequence diversity was altered and clonal T-cell expansion was caused by ivuxolimab. The paper describes the monotherapy dose-escalation part (N of about 52 patients) of the phase I trial of ivuxolimab. Of the approximately 50 patients in dose escalation, 19 had hepatocellular carcinoma, around 15 had melanoma, 9 had renal cell carcinoma and 9 had head and neck cancer. The dose-escalation cohort was 82.7% male with a mean age of roughly 62 years, ranging from roughly 20 to 80. Prior anti-PD-1, anti-PD-L1 or anti-CTLA-4 therapy was permitted, and checkpoint inhibitors had been received by about 36% of dose-escalation patients. Intravenous ivuxolimab was administered to patients every 2 weeks at six dose levels: 0.01, 0.1, 0.3, 1.5, 3 and 10 mg/kg. Partial responses occurred in three dose-escalation patients, of whom one had hepatocellular carcinoma and two had cutaneous melanoma. Broad study findings and their caveats: At doses of 0.1 to 3.0 mg/kg, clonal expansion of both CD4+ and CD8+ blood T cells was observed from baseline to week 6. Low levels of normalized T-cell clonal expansion were also seen in some patients who did not respond. The antigen specificity of the clonally expanded peripheral T cells was not determined. In partial responders in the 0.1-3.0 mg/kg groups, normalized peripheral clonal expansion was found to be among the lowest, especially among CD8+ T cells. On average, CD8+ T cells showed more expanded clones than CD4+ T cells after ivuxolimab.

To sequence the TCRbeta CDR3 region, genomic DNA was isolated from the sorted cells. The immunoSEQ Assay was used to sequence the TCRbeta CDR3 regions. Not all clones reach the TCRdb copy of this immuneACCESS table, which keeps in-frame sequences only. Checked studies attribute under half of the gap to unresolved V genes and leave the rest unexplained. Recorded for this sample are 76,000 or so clones; 85% to 90% of them occurred a single time. 10% to 15% of the sample comes from the top ten. Patients with autoimmune disease history or receiving systemic immunosuppression were excluded from the trial. Peripheral blood for TCR sequencing was collected from all dose cohorts at baseline, on cycle 4 day 1, and on cycle 7 day 1. The samples were drawn from a first-in-human, open-label, multicenter phase I dose-escalation trial of ivuxolimab. Adults with locally advanced or metastatic melanoma, renal cell, hepatocellular, or head and neck squamous cell carcinoma were enrolled in the trial. Before TCR sequencing, CD4+ T cells and CD8+ T cells were sorted from peripheral blood as separate populations.

The cysteine opens and the phenylalanine closes a CDR3 of 16 amino acids. The DNA shown is the 48-base CDR3, in frame from base 1. Per the germline V gene, MNHNS is the CDR1 and SASEGT is the CDR2. Between the V and J ends, shortened by 3 bases and 1 base respectively, the junction contains 14 bases. Turning to this clone: This receptor's antigen is unknown. Base-call qualities are not available, and no considerably larger clone is one nucleotide away.

This receptor was obtained from an adult with an advanced solid tumor such as melanoma, head and neck, liver or kidney cancer. The sequence is built from TRBV6-1 and TRBJ2-3, with no reliable assignment of the D segment. The sample in question was CD4+ or CD8+ T cells sorted from blood, obtained in a trial of the OX40 agonist ivuxolimab. The sequence in DNA is TGTGCCAGCAGTGAGAGGTGGACCGAGGGCACAGATACGCAGTATTTT. Its translation reads: CASSERWTEGTDTQYF.